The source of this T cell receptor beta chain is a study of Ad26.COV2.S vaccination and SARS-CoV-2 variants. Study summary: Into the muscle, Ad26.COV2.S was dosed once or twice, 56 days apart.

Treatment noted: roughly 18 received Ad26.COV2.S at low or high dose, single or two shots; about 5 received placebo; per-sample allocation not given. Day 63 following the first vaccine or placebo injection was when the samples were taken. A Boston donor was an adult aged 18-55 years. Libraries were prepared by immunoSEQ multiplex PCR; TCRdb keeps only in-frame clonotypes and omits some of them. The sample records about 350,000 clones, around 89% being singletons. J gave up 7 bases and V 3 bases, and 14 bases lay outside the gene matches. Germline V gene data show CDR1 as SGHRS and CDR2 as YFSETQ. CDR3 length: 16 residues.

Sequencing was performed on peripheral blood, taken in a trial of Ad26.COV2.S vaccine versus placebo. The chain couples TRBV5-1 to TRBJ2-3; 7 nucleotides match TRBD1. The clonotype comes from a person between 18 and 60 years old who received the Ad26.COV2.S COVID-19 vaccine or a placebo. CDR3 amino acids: CASSSTPRQGLHTQYF. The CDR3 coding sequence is TGCGCCAGCAGCTCAACCCCGAGACAGGGATTGCATACGCAGTATTTT.